Below, one TCR beta chain is given with its context. Its cognate antigen is unknown. Trimming shortened V by 3 bases and J by 5 bases, and 14 bases separated the two germline ends. Looked up from germline, CDR1 is SGDLS and CDR2 is YYNGEE. This CDR3 is built from 15 residues. The sample is drawn from a study of T-cell memory formation after mild COVID-19. Study observations and caveats: The authors left the SARS-CoV-2 specificity of second-wave clones peaking on day 37 unconfirmed. Shrinking CD4+ clones were chiefly CM and EM; CD8+ ones were chiefly EMRA. Later expanders leaned toward CD4+, whereas clones contracting from day 15 to 85 were balanced CD4/CD8. The appearance of some responding clones in pre-infection memory suggested that cross-reactive memory joined.

TCRdb processed the 5' RACE reads anew with MiXCR; each CDR3 protein has one entry. Of 250,000 to 400,000 distinct CDR3 sequences listed, 13% to 15% are singletons. The TCR was taken from a man aged 18 to 30 who had mild COVID-19 (a few samples of this study predate the infection). Cell type and time point are not known. J is TRBJ2-2 and V is TRBV9; the D gene could be TRBD1 or TRBD2 (5 bases each). Sequencing was performed on PBMCs or a T cell subset sorted from them (not recorded which). The CDR3 DNA follows: TGTGCCAGCAGCGGCCGTGAGGGGATAACCGGGGAGCTGTTTTTT. Amino acid sequence: CASSGREGITGELFF. The whole variable domain, remainder taken from reference TRBV9 and TRBJ2-2, is DSGVTQTPKHLITATGQRVTLRCSPRSGDLSVYWYQQSLDQGLQFLIQYYNGEERAKGNILERFSAQQFPDLHSELNLSSLELGDSALYFCASSGREGITGELFFGEGSRLTVL.